Presented here are 13 T cell receptor beta chains from one specimen sequenced in a study of regulatory and conventional T cells in RAG deficiency. Assay used: immunoSEQ multiplex PCR; TCRdb lists only in-frame clones, some missing. This repertoire shows about 20,000 clones, roughly 90% found once; its top ten account for more than 1.4%. Blood CD4+ CD25-high CD127-low regulatory T cells supplied the genomic DNA template. This same sample was also part of a study on regulatory T cells. That investigation notes: Primers: 52 TRBV forward and 13 TRBJ reverse.

The specimen sequenced was Tregs sorted from blood. These receptors originate from a human donor in good health.

The chain carries TRBV10-2 and TRBJ1-6, with D possibly TRBD1 on 6 matching bases. V lost 3 bases and J 5 bases, leaving 11 bases between the germline ends. The CDR3 totals 15 residues. Germline V gene sequence: CDR1 WSHSY, CDR2 SAAADI. The CDR3 DNA reads as TGCGCCAGCAGTGATAAACAGGGAGATAATTCACCCCTCCACTTT. Translation: CASSDKQGDNSPLHF.

This chain joins TRBV5-6 and TRBJ2-3; D gene uncertain. Trimming took off 3 bases at V and 1 base at J, with 9 bases between the two ends. Germline V gene data show CDR1 as SGHDT and CDR2 as YYEEEE. The CDR3 is 14 residues long. This CDR3 is CASSSPGGTDTQYF. The CDR3 nucleotides read TGTGCCAGCAGCTCGCCGGGCGGCACAGATACGCAGTATTTT.

The gene calls are TRBV18 and TRBJ1-2; D remains unclear. The CDR3 loop spans 14 amino acids. Germline CDR1 KGHSH, CDR2 LQKENI. The V and J ends lost 0 bases and 4 bases respectively, with 9 bases between them. CDR3 loop: CASSPPGVPYGYTF. Written as DNA, the CDR3 is TGTGCCAGCTCACCACCGGGTGTTCCCTATGGCTACACCTTC. The whole variable domain, filled in from reference TRBV18 and TRBJ1-2, reads NAGVMQNPRHLVRRRGQEARLRCSPMKGHSHVYWYRQLPEEGLKFMVYLQKENIIDESGMPKERFSAEFPKEGPSILRIQQVVRGDSAAYFCASSPPGVPYGYTFGSGTRLTVV.

The V gene is TRBV6-1, the J gene TRBJ1-3, with 7 positions matching TRBD1. With 10 bases clipped from V and 0 bases from J, the junction kept 9 bases outside the gene matches. Germline CDR1 MNHNS, CDR2 SASEGT. The length of the CDR3 is 15 residues. Here the CDR3 DNA reads TGTGCCACGACACAGGGGATCCCCTCTGGAAACACCATATATTTT. It encodes CATTQGIPSGNTIYF.

V usage is TRBV7-9 and J usage is TRBJ1-2; D might be TRBD1 (5 bases). CDR3 length equals 12 residues. Per germline, CDR1 SEHNR and CDR2 FQNEAQ (reference sequence). Trimming left V 6 bases short and J 4 bases short, with 9 bases between. Here the CDR3 reads CASRGLGYGYTF. In DNA, the CDR3 is TGTGCCAGCAGGGGGCTTGGCTATGGCTACACCTTC.

The chain couples TRBV11-2 to TRBJ2-7; maybe TRBD1 (6 bases). CDR1 SGHAT and CDR2 FQNNGV come from the germline V gene. V was pared by 4 bases and J by 2 bases, with 18 bases between. The CDR3 is 16 residues long. The CDR3 DNA follows: TGTGCCAGCAGCTGGGTGAGACAGGCGGAACCCTACGAGCAGTACTTC. Residues: CASSWVRQAEPYEQYF.

This chain connects TRBV6-6 to TRBJ1-6; 8 bases map to TRBD1. CDR1 and CDR2 from the germline V gene are MNHNY and SVGAGI (reference sequence). CDR3 size: 15 residues. V was clipped by 0 bases and J by 5 bases; unmatched bases: 0. CDR3 amino acids: CASSYSDRDNSPLHF. The DNA of the CDR3 is TGTGCCAGCAGTTACTCGGACAGGGATAATTCACCCCTCCACTTT.

The CDR3 protein is CASSVGEAGSEKLFF. The CDR3 DNA sequence: TGTGCCAGCAGCGTAGGAGAAGCGGGTAGTGAAAAACTGTTTTTT. The rearrangement links TRBV9 to TRBJ1-4; no firm D call. The germline gives CDR1 SGDLS, CDR2 YYNGEE. Trimming pared 0 bases from V and 7 bases from J, leaving 13 bases between. The CDR3 has 15 residues. Complete variable domain (other parts from reference TRBV9 and TRBJ1-4): DSGVTQTPKHLITATGQRVTLRCSPRSGDLSVYWYQQSLDQGLQFLIQYYNGEERAKGNILERFSAQQFPDLHSELNLSSLELGDSALYFCASSVGEAGSEKLFFGSGTQLSVL.

V usage is TRBV5-1 and J usage is TRBJ2-1; 7 bases map to TRBD2. The CDR3 is 18 residues long. Trimming at V came to 3 bases and at J to 0 bases, leaving 12 bases not matched to a gene. CDR1 is SGHRS and CDR2 is YFSETQ in the germline V gene. The CDR3 sequence is CASSSPASGNLSYNEQFF. CDR3 coding DNA: TGCGCCAGCAGCTCCCCGGCTAGCGGCAATCTCTCCTACAATGAGCAGTTCTTC.

The chain joins TRBV5-1 to TRBJ2-3, with 8 bases that match TRBD2. The CDR3 is made up of 15 amino acids. CDR1 is SGHRS and CDR2 is YFSETQ in the germline V gene. The V and J ends lost 4 bases and 4 bases, in that order; junction bases with no gene match: 8. The CDR3 sequence: CASSPGLASADTQYF. The CDR3 DNA sequence: TGCGCCAGCAGCCCCGGACTAGCCTCCGCAGATACGCAGTATTTT.

The genes are TRBV6-4 and TRBJ1-2; D remains unclear. CDR1 MRHNA and CDR2 SNTAGT come from the germline V gene. The germline V and J ends were trimmed by 6 bases and 4 bases, with 18 bases remaining between them. This CDR3 comprises 15 residues. Here the CDR3 DNA reads TGTGCCAGCAGCCCCGGTGGTCCGGACCCCTATGGCTACACCTTC. This codes for CASSPGGPDPYGYTF.

The V call is TRBV6-6, the J call TRBJ1-6; no reliable D call. V was trimmed by 1 base and J by 5 bases, leaving 6 bases between them. The CDR3 loop spans 14 amino acids. CDR1 MNHNY and CDR2 SVGAGI come from the germline V gene (reference sequence). CDR3: CASSYFGHNSPLHF. CDR3 in DNA: TGTGCCAGCAGTTACTTCGGGCATAATTCACCCCTCCACTTT.

The DNA for the CDR3 is TGTGCCAGCAGCTTGGGACAGGGGGCCGGCAATCAGCCCCAGCATTTT. Its protein is CASSLGQGAGNQPQHF. The genes are TRBV7-9 and TRBJ1-5; 12 bases are a match to TRBD1. The J segment lost 2 bases and the V segment lost 3 bases, leaving 2 bases of the junction unmatched. CDR3 length equals 16 residues. Germline CDR1 is SEHNR and CDR2 is FQNEAQ (reference sequence).